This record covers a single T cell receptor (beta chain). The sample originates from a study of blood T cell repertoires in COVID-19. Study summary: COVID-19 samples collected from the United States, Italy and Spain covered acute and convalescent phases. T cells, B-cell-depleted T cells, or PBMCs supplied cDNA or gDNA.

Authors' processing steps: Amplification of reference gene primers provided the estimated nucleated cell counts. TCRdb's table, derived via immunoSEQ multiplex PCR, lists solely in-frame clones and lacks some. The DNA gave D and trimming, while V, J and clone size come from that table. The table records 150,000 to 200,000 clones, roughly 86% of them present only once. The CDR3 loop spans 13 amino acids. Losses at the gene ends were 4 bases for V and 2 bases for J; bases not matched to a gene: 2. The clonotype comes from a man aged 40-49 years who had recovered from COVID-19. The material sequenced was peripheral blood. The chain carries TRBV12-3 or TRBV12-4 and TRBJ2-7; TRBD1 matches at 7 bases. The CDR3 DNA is TGTGCCAGCAGTTGGGGACAGACCTACGAGCAGTACTTC. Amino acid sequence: CASSWGQTYEQYF.